This note documents a single TCR beta chain sequence. This record belongs to a study of T cells in localized non-small cell lung cancer. Trimming removed 2 bases from V and 9 bases from J, with 11 bases in between. CDR1 is WSHSY, CDR2 SAAADI, per germline. The CDR3 consists of 14 residues. TCRdb's table, derived via immunoSEQ multiplex PCR, lists solely in-frame clones and lacks some. The sample carries 2,000 to 2,500 clones, approximately 31% recorded once. This clonotype was obtained from a man aged 40-75 years with stage III squamous cell lung carcinoma. The sequencing used lung tumor tissue, collected before any cancer treatment. The J gene is TRBJ1-6, the V gene TRBV10-2, with unresolved D. CDR3 region: CASSENPEVSPLHF. In DNA form, the CDR3 reads TGCGCCAGCAGTGAGAATCCAGAAGTTTCACCCCTCCACTTT.